The clone carrying this T cell receptor (beta chain) was detected only a few times. TCRdb re-derived calls from the 5' RACE reads in MiXCR, one entry per CDR3 protein. The profile shows tens of thousands of distinct CDR3 sequences, about 28% of them singletons. Germline-derived CDR1 and CDR2 are SGHVS and FNYEAQ. Losses at the gene ends were 2 bases for V and 5 bases for J; bases not matched to a gene: 0. The CDR3 consists of 13 residues. The specimen was naive CD4+ T cells sorted from blood. The sample's subset: naive CD4+ T cells, CD4+CD45RA+CD25-. The receptor comes from a female donor with breast cancer. This sequence joins TRBV7-6 and TRBJ2-7; TRBD2 agrees at 10 bases. CDR3 nucleotides: TGTGCCAGCAGCTTAAGCGGGAGGGACGAGCAGTACTTC. Its translation: CASSLSGRDEQYF.